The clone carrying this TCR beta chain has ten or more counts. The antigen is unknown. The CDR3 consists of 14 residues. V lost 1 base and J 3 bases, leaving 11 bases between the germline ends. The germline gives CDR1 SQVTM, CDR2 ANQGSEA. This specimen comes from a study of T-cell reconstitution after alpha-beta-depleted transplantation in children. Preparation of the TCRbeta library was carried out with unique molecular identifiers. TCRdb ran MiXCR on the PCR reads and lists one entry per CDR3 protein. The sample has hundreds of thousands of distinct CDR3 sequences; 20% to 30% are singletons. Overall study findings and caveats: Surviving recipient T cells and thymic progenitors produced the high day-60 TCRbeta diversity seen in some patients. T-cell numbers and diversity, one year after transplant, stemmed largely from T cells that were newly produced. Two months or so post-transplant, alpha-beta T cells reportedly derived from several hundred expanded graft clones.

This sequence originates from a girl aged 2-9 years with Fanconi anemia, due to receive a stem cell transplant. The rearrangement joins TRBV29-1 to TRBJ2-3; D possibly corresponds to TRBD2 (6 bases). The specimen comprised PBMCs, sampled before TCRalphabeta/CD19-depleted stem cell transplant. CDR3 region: CSVEGASVTDTQYF. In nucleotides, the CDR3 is TGCAGCGTTGAAGGGGCTAGCGTTACAGATACGCAGTATTTT.